This T cell receptor (beta chain) appears in the sequencing data of a study of T cell responses to AZD1222 COVID-19 vaccine. The data were produced by immunoSEQ multiplex PCR, yet TCRdb's version contains in-frame clones alone and is incomplete. The data hold more than 120,000 clones, with 85% to 90% observed a single time. Study observations and caveats: Spike-specific TCR depth and breadth grew after two AZD1222 doses. Donors were mostly white British, more females; clonal diversity possibly underestimated. Nearly half of unique spike-specific TCRs reportedly avoided B.1.351 and B.1.1.7 mutated regions. Spike-spanning, vaccine-associated CD4 TCRs were dominant at 160-218 and 743-854.

Concerning this clone itself: Its antigen remains unidentified.

The length of the CDR3 is 15 residues. CDR1 and CDR2 (germline): SGHNT, YYREEE (reference sequence). Trimming cost V 0 bases and J 4 bases, with 8 bases left between them. The starting material was peripheral blood, obtained 28 days after the second AZD1222 dose. The chain employs TRBV5-4 and TRBJ2-6, with D perhaps matching TRBD2 (5 bases). This sequence originates from an adult who received the AZD1222 COVID-19 vaccine. CDR3 in amino acids: CASSLGGPGANVLTF. Here the CDR3 DNA reads TGTGCCAGCAGCTTGGGAGGGCCCGGGGCCAACGTCCTGACTTTC.